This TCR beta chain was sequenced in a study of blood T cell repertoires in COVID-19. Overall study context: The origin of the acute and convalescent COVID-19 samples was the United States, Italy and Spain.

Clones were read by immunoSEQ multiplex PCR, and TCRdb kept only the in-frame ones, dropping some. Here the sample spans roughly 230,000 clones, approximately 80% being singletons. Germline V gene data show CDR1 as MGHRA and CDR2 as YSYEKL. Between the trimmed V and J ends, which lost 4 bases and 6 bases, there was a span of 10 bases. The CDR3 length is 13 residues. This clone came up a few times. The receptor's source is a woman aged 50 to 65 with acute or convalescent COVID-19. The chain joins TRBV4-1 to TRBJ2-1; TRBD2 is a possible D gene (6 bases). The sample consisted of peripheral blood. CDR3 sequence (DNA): TGCGCCAGCAGCCGACTAGTCGGCAATGAGCAGTTCTTC. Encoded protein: CASSRLVGNEQFF.